This entry features one T cell receptor beta chain sequence. Data came from immunoSEQ multiplex PCR; TCRdb stores just in-frame clones and leaves some out. Counted here are about 22,000 clones, roughly 92% occurring once; the ten biggest clones make up roughly 15%. CDR3 length: 15 amino acids. Germline CDR1 and CDR2: SGHRS and YFSETQ. Trimming took 3 bases from V and 3 from J; bases not matched to a gene: 7. This record comes from a study of chemoradiotherapy in HPV16-positive cancers. The J gene is TRBJ2-3, the V gene TRBV5-1, with 7 bases matching TRBD1. The sequence came from a human donor with HPV-associated anogenital cancer. The sequencing used blood, collected from a patient who underwent chemoradiotherapy. CDR3 sequence (DNA): TGCGCCAGCAGCTCCACAGGGGCTTTAACAGATACGCAGTATTTT. It is translated as CASSSTGALTDTQYF.